The rows below give T cell receptor beta chains drawn from one sample of a study of CD8+ T cells in alopecia areata. Libraries were prepared by immunoSEQ multiplex PCR; TCRdb keeps only in-frame clonotypes and omits some of them. The sample has 200,000 to 250,000 clones; less than 50% are singletons. Sequenced here: CD4+ T cells sorted from blood, sampled at roughly week 36, from a patient treated with tofacitinib. These receptors came from a human donor with alopecia areata. Both conserved end residues are trimmed from each CDR3. Each record gives: V gene, clone size, D gene, CDR3 protein. D genes are given only for firm matches. Clone size appears in some rows only: once, few, many, or a class for an expanded clone.

v_call: TRBV11-2
clone_size: NA
d_call: NA
cdr3_aa: ASSLAGASYNEQF

v_call: TRBV4-2
clone_size: NA
d_call: NA
cdr3_aa: ASSQEIAVRTYEQY

v_call: TRBV30
clone_size: NA
d_call: NA
cdr3_aa: AWSIDSSGNTIY

v_call: TRBV7-2
clone_size: NA
d_call: NA
cdr3_aa: ASSLGLGETQY

v_call: TRBV7-2
clone_size: few
d_call: NA
cdr3_aa: ASTLGSGRNTIY

v_call: TRBV5-1
clone_size: NA
d_call: TRBD1
cdr3_aa: ASSPAGQGAETQY

v_call: TRBV27
clone_size: NA
d_call: NA
cdr3_aa: ASRPGTLARTGELF

v_call: TRBV9
clone_size: few
d_call: NA
cdr3_aa: ASSVDLAGGEQY

v_call: TRBV15
clone_size: few
d_call: NA
cdr3_aa: ATSRDPKDTQY

v_call: TRBV27
clone_size: NA
d_call: NA
cdr3_aa: ASSVGRVDSYNEQF

v_call: TRBV30
clone_size: few
d_call: NA
cdr3_aa: AWSVAANIQY

v_call: TRBV6-6
clone_size: few
d_call: NA
cdr3_aa: ASRSGTQETQY

v_call: TRBV7-2
clone_size: once
d_call: TRBD1
cdr3_aa: ASSLGTGPTYEQY

v_call: TRBV7-9
clone_size: few
d_call: NA
cdr3_aa: ASSYGGAQGETQY

v_call: TRBV7-2
clone_size: few
d_call: TRBD2
cdr3_aa: ASSLASSGPQNQQY

v_call: TRBV29-1
clone_size: NA
d_call: NA
cdr3_aa: SVEGSKLQETQY

v_call: TRBV4-1
clone_size: NA
d_call: TRBD2
cdr3_aa: ASSQEGASGRVLSGNEQF

v_call: TRBV7-3
clone_size: NA
d_call: NA
cdr3_aa: ASSSTSSTDTQY

v_call: TRBV30
clone_size: NA
d_call: TRBD2
cdr3_aa: AWSVLAGVTYNEQF

v_call: TRBV29-1
clone_size: few
d_call: TRBD2
cdr3_aa: SVEEGLAGGIFNEQF

v_call: TRBV7-2
clone_size: few
d_call: NA
cdr3_aa: ASSLGGDLNTDTQY

v_call: TRBV27
clone_size: few
d_call: NA
cdr3_aa: ASSPQPKTSGEY

v_call: TRBV30
clone_size: NA
d_call: NA
cdr3_aa: AWSVMGNQPQH

v_call: TRBV30
clone_size: few
d_call: TRBD2
cdr3_aa: AWGQGLAAQGQQY

v_call: TRBV6-1
clone_size: NA
d_call: NA
cdr3_aa: ASSLDRKNTEAF

v_call: TRBV6-5
clone_size: NA
d_call: NA
cdr3_aa: ASSSRIYEQY

v_call: TRBV28
clone_size: NA
d_call: NA
cdr3_aa: ASSFGDSNTEAF

v_call: TRBV7-9
clone_size: NA
d_call: TRBD1
cdr3_aa: ASSAGTGFYEQY

v_call: TRBV29-1
clone_size: few
d_call: NA
cdr3_aa: SVENTGELF

v_call: TRBV30
clone_size: NA
d_call: NA
cdr3_aa: AWGSGTPDNEQF

v_call: TRBV30
clone_size: NA
d_call: TRBD2
cdr3_aa: AWGSLAGARDEQF